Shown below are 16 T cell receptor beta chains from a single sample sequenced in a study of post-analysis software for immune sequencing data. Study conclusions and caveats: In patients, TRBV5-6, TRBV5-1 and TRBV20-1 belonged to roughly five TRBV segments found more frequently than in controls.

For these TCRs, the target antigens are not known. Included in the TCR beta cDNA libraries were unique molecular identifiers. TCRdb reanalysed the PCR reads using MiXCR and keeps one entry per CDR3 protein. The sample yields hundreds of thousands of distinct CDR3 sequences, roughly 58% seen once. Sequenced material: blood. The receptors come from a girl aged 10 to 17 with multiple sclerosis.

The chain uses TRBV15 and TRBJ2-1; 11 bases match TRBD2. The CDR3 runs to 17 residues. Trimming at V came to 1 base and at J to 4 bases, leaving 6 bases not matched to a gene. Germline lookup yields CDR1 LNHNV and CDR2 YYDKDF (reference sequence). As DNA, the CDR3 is TGTGCCACCAGCAGAGTGGTGGGGACTAGCGGTTACAATGAGCAGTTCTTC. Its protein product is CATSRVVGTSGYNEQFF.

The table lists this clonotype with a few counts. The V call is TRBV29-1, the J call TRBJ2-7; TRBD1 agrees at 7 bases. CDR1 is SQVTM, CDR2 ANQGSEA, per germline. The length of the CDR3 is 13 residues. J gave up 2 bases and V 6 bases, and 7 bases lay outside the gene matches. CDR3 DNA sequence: TGCAGCGTGCGCCGGGACAGAGCCTACGAGCAGTACTTC. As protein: CSVRRDRAYEQYF.

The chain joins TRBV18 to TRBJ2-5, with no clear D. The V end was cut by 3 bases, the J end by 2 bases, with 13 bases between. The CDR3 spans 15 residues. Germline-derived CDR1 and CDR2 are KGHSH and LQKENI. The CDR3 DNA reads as TGTGCCAGCTCACCTAATCTCGGATCGCAAGAGACCCAGTACTTC. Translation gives CASSPNLGSQETQYF. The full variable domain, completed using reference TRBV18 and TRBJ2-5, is NAGVMQNPRHLVRRRGQEARLRCSPMKGHSHVYWYRQLPEEGLKFMVYLQKENIIDESGMPKERFSAEFPKEGPSILRIQQVVRGDSAAYFCASSPNLGSQETQYFGPGTRLLVL.

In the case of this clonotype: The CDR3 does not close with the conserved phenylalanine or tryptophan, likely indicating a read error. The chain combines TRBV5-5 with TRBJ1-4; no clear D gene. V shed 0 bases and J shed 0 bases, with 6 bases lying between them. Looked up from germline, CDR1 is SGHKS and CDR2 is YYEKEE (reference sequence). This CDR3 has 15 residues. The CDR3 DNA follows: TGTGCCAGCAGCTTGGGGGAACCAACTAATGAAAAACTGTTTTGT. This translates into CASSLGEPTNEKLFC.

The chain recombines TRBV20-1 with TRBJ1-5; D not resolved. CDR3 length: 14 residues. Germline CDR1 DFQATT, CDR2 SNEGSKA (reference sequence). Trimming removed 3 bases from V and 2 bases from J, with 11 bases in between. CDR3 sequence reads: CSARIRGGNQPQHF. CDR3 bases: TGCAGTGCTAGGATTAGAGGCGGCAATCAGCCCCAGCATTTT.

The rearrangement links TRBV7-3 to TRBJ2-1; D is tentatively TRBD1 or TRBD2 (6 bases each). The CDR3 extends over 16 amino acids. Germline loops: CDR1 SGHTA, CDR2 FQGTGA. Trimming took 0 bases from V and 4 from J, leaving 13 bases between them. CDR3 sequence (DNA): TGTGCCAGCAGCTTAACGGGGGGCACGAAATACAATGAGCAGTTCTTC. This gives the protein CASSLTGGTKYNEQFF.

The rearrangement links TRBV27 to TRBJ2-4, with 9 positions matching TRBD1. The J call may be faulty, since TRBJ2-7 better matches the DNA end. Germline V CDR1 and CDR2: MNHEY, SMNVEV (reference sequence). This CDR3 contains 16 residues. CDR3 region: CASSPNEGQGVHEQYF. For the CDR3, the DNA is TGTGCCAGCAGTCCGAATGAGGGACAGGGAGTCCACGAGCAGTACTTC.

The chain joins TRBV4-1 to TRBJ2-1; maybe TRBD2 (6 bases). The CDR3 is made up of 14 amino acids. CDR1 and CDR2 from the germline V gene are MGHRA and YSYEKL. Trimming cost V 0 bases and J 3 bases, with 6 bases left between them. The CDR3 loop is CASSQDSGYNEQFF. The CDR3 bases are TGCGCCAGCAGCCAAGATAGCGGCTACAATGAGCAGTTCTTC.

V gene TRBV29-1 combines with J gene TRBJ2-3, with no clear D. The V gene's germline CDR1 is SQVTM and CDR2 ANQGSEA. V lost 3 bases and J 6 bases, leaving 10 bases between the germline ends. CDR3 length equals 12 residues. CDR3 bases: TGCAGCGTTGAGAAGCTTGAGGATACGCAGTATTTT. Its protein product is CSVEKLEDTQYF.

CDR3 sequence reads: CASSRFGDRWTYEQYF. The CDR3 nucleotides are TGTGCCAGCAGCCGCTTCGGGGACAGGTGGACCTACGAGCAGTACTTC. This chain links TRBV6-6 with TRBJ2-7, with 8 bases lining up with TRBD1. Looked up from germline, CDR1 is MNHNY and CDR2 is SVGAGI (reference sequence). The CDR3 has 16 residues. V dropped 6 bases and J dropped 2; count of bases not matched to a gene: 12.

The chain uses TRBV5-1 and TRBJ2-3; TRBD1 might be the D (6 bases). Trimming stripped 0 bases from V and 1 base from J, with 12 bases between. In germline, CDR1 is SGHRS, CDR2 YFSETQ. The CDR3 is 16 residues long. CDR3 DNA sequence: TGCGCCAGCAGCTTGGCCCCGGCAGGGGGCACAGATACGCAGTATTTT. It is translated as CASSLAPAGGTDTQYF.

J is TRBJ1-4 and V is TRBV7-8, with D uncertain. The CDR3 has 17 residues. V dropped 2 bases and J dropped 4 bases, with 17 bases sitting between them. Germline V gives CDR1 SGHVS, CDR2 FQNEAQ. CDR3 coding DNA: TGTGCCAGCAGCTTATCAGTCGGTGGGATTAATAATGAAAAACTGTTTTTT. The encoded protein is CASSLSVGGINNEKLFF.

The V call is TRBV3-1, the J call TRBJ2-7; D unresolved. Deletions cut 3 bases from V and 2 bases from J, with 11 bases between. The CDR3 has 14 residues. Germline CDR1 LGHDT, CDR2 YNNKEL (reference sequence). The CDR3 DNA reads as TGTGCCAGCAGCCACCAAGGAGCTCCCTACGAGCAGTACTTC. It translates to CASSHQGAPYEQYF.

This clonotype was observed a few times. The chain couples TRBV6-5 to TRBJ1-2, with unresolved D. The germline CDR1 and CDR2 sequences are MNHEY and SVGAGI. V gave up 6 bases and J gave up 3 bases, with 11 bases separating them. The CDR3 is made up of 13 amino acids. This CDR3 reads CASSQDPDYGYTF. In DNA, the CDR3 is TGTGCCAGCAGCCAAGACCCTGACTATGGCTACACCTTC.

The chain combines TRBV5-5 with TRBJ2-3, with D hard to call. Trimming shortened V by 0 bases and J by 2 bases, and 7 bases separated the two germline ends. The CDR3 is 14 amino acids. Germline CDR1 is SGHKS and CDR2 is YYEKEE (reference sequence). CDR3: CASSLDWFTDTQYF. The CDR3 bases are TGTGCCAGCAGCTTGGACTGGTTCACAGATACGCAGTATTTT. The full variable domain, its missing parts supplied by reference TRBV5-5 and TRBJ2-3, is DAGVTQSPTHLIKTRGQQVTLRCSPISGHKSVSWYQQVLGQGPQFIFQYYEKEERGRGNFPDRFSARQFPNYSSELNVNALLLGDSALYLCASSLDWFTDTQYFGPGTRLTVL.

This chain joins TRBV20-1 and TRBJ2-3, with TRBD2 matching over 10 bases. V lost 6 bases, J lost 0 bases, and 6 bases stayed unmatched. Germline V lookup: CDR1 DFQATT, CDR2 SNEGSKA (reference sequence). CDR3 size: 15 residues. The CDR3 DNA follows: TGCAGTGCGCCAACTAGCGGGGCTAGCACAGATACGCAGTATTTT. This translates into CSAPTSGASTDTQYF.